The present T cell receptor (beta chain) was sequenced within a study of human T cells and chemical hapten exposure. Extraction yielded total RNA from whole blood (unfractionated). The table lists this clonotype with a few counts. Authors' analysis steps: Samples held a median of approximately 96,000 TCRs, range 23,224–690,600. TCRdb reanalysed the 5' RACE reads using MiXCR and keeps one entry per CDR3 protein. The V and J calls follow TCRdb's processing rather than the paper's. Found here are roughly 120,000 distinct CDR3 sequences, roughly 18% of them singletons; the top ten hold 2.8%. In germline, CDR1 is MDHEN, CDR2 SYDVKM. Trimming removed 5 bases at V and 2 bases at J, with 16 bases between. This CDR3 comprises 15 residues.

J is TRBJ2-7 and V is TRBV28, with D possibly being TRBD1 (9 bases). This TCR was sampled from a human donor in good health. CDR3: CASSVGGDRAYEQYF. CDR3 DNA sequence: TGTGCCAGCAGTGTCGGGGGGGACAGGGCCTACGAGCAGTACTTC.